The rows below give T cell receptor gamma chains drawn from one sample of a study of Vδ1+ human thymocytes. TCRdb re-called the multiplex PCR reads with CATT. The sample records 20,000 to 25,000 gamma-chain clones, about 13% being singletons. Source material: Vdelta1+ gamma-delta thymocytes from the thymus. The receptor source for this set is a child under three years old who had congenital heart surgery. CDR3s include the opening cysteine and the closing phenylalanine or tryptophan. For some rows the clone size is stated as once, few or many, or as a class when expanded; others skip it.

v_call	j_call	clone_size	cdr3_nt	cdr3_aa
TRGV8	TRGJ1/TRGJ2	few	TGTGCCACCTGGGAGAATTATAAGAAACTCTTT	CATWENYKKLF
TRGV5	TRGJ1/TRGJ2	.	TGTGCCACCTGGGACAGGCGGTTTCCGGAGCACCCCAAGAAACTCTTT	CATWDRRFPEHPKKLF
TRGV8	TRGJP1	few	TGTGCCACCTGGCCCCCCACTGGTTGGTTCAAGATATTT	CATWPPTGWFKIF
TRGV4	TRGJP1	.	TGTGCCACCTGGGATGGGGGGGGCACTGGTTGGTTCAAGATATTT	CATWDGGGTGWFKIF
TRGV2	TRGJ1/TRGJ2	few	TGTGCCACCTGGGACGGGCGCGGGGGGGCCAATAAGAAACTCTTT	CATWDGRGGANKKLF
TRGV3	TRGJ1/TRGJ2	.	TGTGCCACCTGGGACAGGCCGTTCGGATTGGAACTCTTT	CATWDRPFGLELF
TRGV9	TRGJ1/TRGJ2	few	TGTGCCTTGTGGGGGGTGCTGGGGTTTTATTATAAGAAACTCTTT	CALWGVLGFYYKKLF
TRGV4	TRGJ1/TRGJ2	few	TGTGCCACCTGGGTCGAGGGAGATTATTATAAGAAACTCTTT	CATWVEGDYYKKLF
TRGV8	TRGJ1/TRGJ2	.	TGTGCCACCTGGGATCCCTATTATAAGAAACTCTTT	CATWDPYYKKLF
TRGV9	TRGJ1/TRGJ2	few	TGTGCCTTGTGGGAGGCATCACAAGCCCGTAAGAAACTCTTT	CALWEASQARKKLF
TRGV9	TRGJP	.	TGTGCCTTGTGGGAGGTGCGGCGAGAGTTGGGCAAAAAAATCAAGGTATTT	CALWEVRRELGKKIKVF
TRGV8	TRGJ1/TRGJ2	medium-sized	TGTGCCACCTGGGACGAGGATTATAAGAAACTCTTT	CATWDEDYKKLF
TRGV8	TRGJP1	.	TGTGCCACCTGGGGACGATTCAAGATATTT	CATWGRFKIF